The 4 T cell receptor beta chains below all came from one sample that was sequenced in a study of shared clonotypes between healthy human individuals. Terminally differentiated effector memory CD45RA+ cells were left out of the naive CD8 fraction, which was CD45RO-negative and positively selected for CCR7. Data came from immunoSEQ multiplex PCR; TCRdb stores just in-frame clones and leaves some out. The table has about 2 million clones, over 85% seen once. The specimen was naive CD8+ T cells sorted from blood. The receptors shown here come from a young man in good health.

Details on this clone: Within the sample, other DNA sequences also encode this same CDR3. The V and J genes are TRBV5-1 and TRBJ2-5, with D uncertain. The germline gives CDR1 SGHRS, CDR2 YFSETQ. This CDR3 is 14 amino acids long. V was pared by 0 bases and J by 0 bases, with 6 bases between. The CDR3 DNA reads as TGCGCCAGCAGCTTGGCGCTAAACCAAGAGACCCAGTACTTC. This codes for CASSLALNQETQYF. Using reference TRBV5-1 and TRBJ2-5 for the parts outside the CDR3, the full variable domain is KAGVTQTPRYLIKTRGQQVTLSCSPISGHRSVSWYQQTPGQGLQFLFEYFSETQRNKGNFPGRFSGRQFSNSRSEMNVSTLELGDSALYLCASSLALNQETQYFGPGTRLLVL.

The chain has TRBV4-2 and TRBJ2-7; D remains unclear. Trimming took off 4 bases at V and 3 bases at J, with 7 bases between the two ends. The germline V gene encodes CDR1 LGHNA and CDR2 YNFKEQ. This CDR3 is built from 12 residues. The CDR3, as DNA: TGTGCCAGCAGCCCCGATCACTACGAGCAGTACTTC. It translates to CASSPDHYEQYF.

V and J are TRBV19 and TRBJ1-4; 7 bases line up with TRBD1. This CDR3 has 16 amino acids. CDR1 is LNHDA, CDR2 SQIVND, per germline (reference sequence). V shed 7 bases and J 5 bases; nucleotides not matched to a gene: 13. The CDR3 bases are TGTGCCAGTACCTTAAGACAGGGAAGGGCGAATGAAAAACTGTTTTTT. Translating gives CASTLRQGRANEKLFF.

This chain joins TRBV7-9 and TRBJ2-7; 7 nucleotides align to TRBD2. This CDR3 is built from 15 residues. Per the germline V gene, CDR1 is SEHNR and CDR2 is FQNEAQ (reference sequence). The J segment lost 3 bases and the V segment lost 8 bases, leaving 13 bases of the junction unmatched. DNA for the CDR3: TGTGCCAGCGAAATATTTACCGGGACTATCTACGAGCAGTACTTC. Protein product: CASEIFTGTIYEQYF. Based on the CDR3 plus reference TRBV7-9 and TRBJ2-7, the full variable domain is DTGVSQNPRHKITKRGQNVTFRCDPISEHNRLYWYRQTLGQGPEFLTYFQNEAQLEKSRLLSDRFSAERPKGSFSTLEIQRTEQGDSAMYLCASEIFTGTIYEQYFGPGTRLTVT.